These T cell receptor beta chains were read from a single sample in a study of T cell changes during pregnancy in multiple sclerosis. Libraries were prepared by immunoSEQ multiplex PCR; TCRdb keeps only in-frame clonotypes and omits some of them. The sample lists approximately 60,000 clones; 90% were seen once. The sequenced sample was peripheral blood, obtained in the third trimester of pregnancy. These receptors were taken from a female donor in good health, enrolled as a control in a pregnancy study. The CDR3 runs from the conserved cysteine through the conserved F or W. Each record gives: CDR3 protein, CDR3 DNA, clone size, J gene, D gene, V gene. D genes are given only for firm matches. Only some rows state a clone size, as once, few, many or a class for expanded clones.

CDR3: CASSIERAGDEQFF; DNA: TGTGCCAGTAGTATAGAAAGGGCCGGGGATGAGCAGTTCTTC; size: NA; J: TRBJ2-1; D: NA; V: TRBV19
CDR3: CASSSRLAGVYEQYF; DNA: TGTGCCAGCAGCTCGAGACTAGCGGGAGTGTATGAGCAGTACTTC; size: NA; J: TRBJ2-7; D: TRBD2; V: TRBV7-9
CDR3: CASSARDRTYEQYF; DNA: TGTGCCAGCAGCGCACGGGACAGGACCTACGAGCAGTACTTC; size: NA; J: TRBJ2-7; D: TRBD1; V: TRBV13
CDR3: CASGLEGLARETGELFF; DNA: TGTGCTAGTGGTTTGGAAGGACTAGCGCGGGAAACCGGGGAGCTGTTTTTT; size: NA; J: TRBJ2-2; D: TRBD2; V: TRBV12-5
CDR3: CAWSVLTGNQPQHF; DNA: TGTGCCTGGAGTGTCCTGACAGGGAATCAGCCCCAGCATTTT; size: NA; J: TRBJ1-5; D: TRBD1; V: TRBV30
CDR3: CAWKRGEAFF; DNA: TGTGCCTGGAAGCGAGGTGAAGCTTTCTTT; size: NA; J: TRBJ1-1; D: NA; V: TRBV30
CDR3: CASSIPGQGAYGYTF; DNA: TGTGCCAGTAGTATCCCGGGACAGGGGGCCTATGGCTACACCTTC; size: NA; J: TRBJ1-2; D: TRBD1; V: TRBV19
CDR3: CASSTLGQVDAYGYTF; DNA: TGTGCCAGTAGTACCCTAGGACAGGTTGACGCCTATGGCTACACCTTC; size: NA; J: TRBJ1-2; D: TRBD1; V: TRBV19
CDR3: CSARGVPEAFF; DNA: TGCAGTGCTAGAGGAGTCCCTGAAGCTTTCTTT; size: NA; J: TRBJ1-1; D: NA; V: TRBV20-1
CDR3: CAWSGLAGGRTDTQYF; DNA: TGTGCCTGGTCAGGACTAGCGGGGGGGAGAACAGATACGCAGTATTTT; size: NA; J: TRBJ2-3; D: TRBD2; V: TRBV30
CDR3: CAWSVLGRGWLLNTEAFF; DNA: TGTGCCTGGAGTGTACTGGGCAGGGGTTGGTTACTGAACACTGAAGCTTTCTTT; size: NA; J: TRBJ1-1; D: NA; V: TRBV30
CDR3: CASSLRLRGRYNEQFF; DNA: TGTGCCAGCAGCTTAAGGTTGCGGGGAAGGTACAATGAGCAGTTCTTC; size: NA; J: TRBJ2-1; D: NA; V: TRBV7-2
CDR3: CASSELITGVAKNIQYF; DNA: TGTGCCAGCAGTGAACTTATAACAGGGGTGGCCAAAAACATTCAGTACTTC; size: NA; J: TRBJ2-4; D: TRBD1; V: TRBV6-1
CDR3: CTSSPARAENYGYTF; DNA: TGCACCAGCAGCCCGGCCAGAGCGGAGAACTATGGCTACACCTTC; size: NA; J: TRBJ1-2; D: NA; V: TRBV5-1
CDR3: CAIKTTRDRAEDTEAFF; DNA: TGTGCCATCAAAACGACAAGGGACAGGGCCGAAGACACTGAAGCTTTCTTT; size: NA; J: TRBJ1-1; D: TRBD1; V: TRBV10-3
CDR3: CATSPSQGEAFF; DNA: TGTGCCACGTCACCTTCTCAGGGGGAGGCTTTCTTT; size: few; J: TRBJ1-1; D: TRBD1; V: TRBV6-5
CDR3: CASSLRDSYSYEQYF; DNA: TGTGCCAGCAGCCTCCGGGACTCCTACTCCTACGAGCAGTACTTC; size: NA; J: TRBJ2-7; D: NA; V: TRBV11-2
CDR3: CASRQGAGYGYTF; DNA: TGTGCCAGCAGACAGGGGGCCGGCTATGGCTACACCTTC; size: NA; J: TRBJ1-2; D: TRBD1; V: TRBV28
CDR3: CSATGLAGVPETQYF; DNA: TGCAGCGCCACGGGACTAGCGGGAGTACCAGAGACCCAGTACTTC; size: NA; J: TRBJ2-5; D: TRBD2; V: TRBV29-1
CDR3: CSANREMDTEAFF; DNA: TGCAGCGCCAACAGGGAGATGGACACTGAAGCTTTCTTT; size: few; J: TRBJ1-1; D: NA; V: TRBV29-1
CDR3: CASSQVAKARPGAGNTIYF; DNA: TGTGCCAGCAGCCAAGTGGCAAAAGCTCGGCCGGGGGCTGGAAACACCATATATTTT; size: NA; J: TRBJ1-3; D: NA; V: TRBV14
CDR3: CAGLLAQGSGYTF; DNA: TGTGCCGGACTTCTAGCACAGGGGTCTGGCTACACCTTC; size: NA; J: TRBJ1-2; D: TRBD1; V: TRBV30
CDR3: CASIQEGLGETQYF; DNA: TGTGCCAGCATCCAAGAAGGTCTGGGCGAGACCCAGTACTTC; size: once; J: TRBJ2-5; D: NA; V: TRBV2
CDR3: CASSPTIAVAGELFF; DNA: TGTGCCAGCAGCCCAACCATCGCGGTTGCGGGGGAGCTGTTTTTT; size: NA; J: TRBJ2-2; D: NA; V: TRBV7-9
CDR3: CASSQTDRASGRGYNEQFF; DNA: TGCGCCAGCAGCCAGACCGACCGAGCTAGCGGGAGGGGGTACAATGAGCAGTTCTTC; size: NA; J: TRBJ2-1; D: TRBD2; V: TRBV4-1
CDR3: CASSYGVRGQGVEAFF; DNA: TGTGCCAGCAGTTATGGGGTTCGGGGACAGGGGGTTGAAGCTTTCTTT; size: NA; J: TRBJ1-1; D: TRBD1; V: TRBV6-5
CDR3: CASSFGQTNTGELFF; DNA: TGTGCCAGCAGTTTCGGACAAACGAACACCGGGGAGCTGTTTTTT; size: NA; J: TRBJ2-2; D: NA; V: TRBV6-5
CDR3: CARSTPMTGGFGANVLTF; DNA: TGTGCCAGAAGCACCCCGATGACAGGGGGCTTTGGGGCCAACGTCCTGACTTTC; size: NA; J: TRBJ2-6; D: TRBD1; V: TRBV5-3
CDR3: CASSFGPLGGGSGGYTF; DNA: TGTGCCAGCAGCTTCGGACCCTTGGGAGGGGGTTCCGGTGGCTACACCTTC; size: NA; J: TRBJ1-2; D: NA; V: TRBV5-5
CDR3: CASSTRQGYTDTQYF; DNA: TGTGCCAGCTCAACCCGACAGGGGTACACAGATACGCAGTATTTT; size: NA; J: TRBJ2-3; D: TRBD1; V: TRBV18
CDR3: CASSTGTYYGYTF; DNA: TGTGCCAGTAGTACGGGGACATACTATGGCTACACCTTC; size: NA; J: TRBJ1-2; D: NA; V: TRBV19
CDR3: CASSDFPGAAWAFF; DNA: TGTGCCAGCAGTGACTTCCCAGGGGCAGCTTGGGCTTTCTTT; size: NA; J: TRBJ1-1; D: NA; V: TRBV6-4
CDR3: CASSNENRGSYEQYF; DNA: TGTGCCAGTAGTAACGAGAACAGGGGCTCCTACGAGCAGTACTTC; size: few; J: TRBJ2-7; D: TRBD1; V: TRBV19
CDR3: CSVETREPSSYEQYF; DNA: TGCAGCGTTGAGACCCGGGAGCCCAGCTCCTACGAGCAGTACTTC; size: NA; J: TRBJ2-7; D: NA; V: TRBV29-1
CDR3: CASSRDRGTMQHF; DNA: TGTGCCAGTAGTCGGGACAGGGGGACGATGCAGCATTTT; size: NA; J: TRBJ1-5; D: TRBD1; V: TRBV19
CDR3: CASSFGDYNEQFF; DNA: TGTGCCAGCAGTTTTGGAGACTACAATGAGCAGTTCTTC; size: NA; J: TRBJ2-1; D: NA; V: TRBV27
CDR3: CASSPGQTYGYTF; DNA: TGTGCCAGCAGCCCGGGTCAGACTTATGGCTACACCTTC; size: NA; J: TRBJ1-2; D: NA; V: TRBV14
CDR3: CASSLVQGVPTGDTEAFF; DNA: TGTGCCAGCAGTTTGGTGCAGGGGGTGCCCACGGGGGACACTGAAGCTTTCTTT; size: NA; J: TRBJ1-1; D: TRBD1; V: TRBV28
CDR3: CASGLDLFGYTF; DNA: TGTGCTAGTGGTTTGGATCTATTCGGCTACACCTTC; size: once; J: TRBJ1-2; D: NA; V: TRBV12-5
CDR3: CAWSVHHGYTF; DNA: TGTGCCTGGAGTGTACATCATGGCTACACCTTC; size: once; J: TRBJ1-2; D: NA; V: TRBV30
CDR3: CASSGYSRRDTYYEQYF; DNA: TGTGCCAGCAGCGGATATTCCCGCCGGGACACATACTACGAGCAGTACTTC; size: NA; J: TRBJ2-7; D: NA; V: TRBV2
CDR3: CASSLLGERDGYTF; DNA: TGTGCCAGCAGCTTATTAGGGGAGCGGGATGGCTACACCTTC; size: NA; J: TRBJ1-2; D: NA; V: TRBV5-6
CDR3: CASSGAYPGAEAFF; DNA: TGCGCCAGCAGCGGAGCGTATCCCGGGGCTGAAGCTTTCTTT; size: once; J: TRBJ1-1; D: NA; V: TRBV10-1
CDR3: CASSYSLAGSAYEQYF; DNA: TGTGCCAGCAGTTACTCACTAGCGGGAAGCGCCTACGAGCAGTACTTC; size: once; J: TRBJ2-7; D: TRBD2; V: TRBV6-5
CDR3: CASSERVAQYF; DNA: TGTGCCAGCAGTGAGAGAGTGGCCCAGTACTTC; size: NA; J: TRBJ2-5; D: NA; V: TRBV2
CDR3: CASSFDGVGGTEAFF; DNA: TGTGCCAGCAGCTTTGACGGTGTGGGGGGCACTGAAGCTTTCTTT; size: NA; J: TRBJ1-1; D: NA; V: TRBV7-8
CDR3: CAISEGQGEDYEQYF; DNA: TGTGCCATCAGTGAGGGACAGGGAGAAGACTACGAGCAGTACTTC; size: once; J: TRBJ2-7; D: TRBD1; V: TRBV10-3
CDR3: CASSPGASGRGTGELFF; DNA: TGTGCCAGCAGCCCCGGGGCTAGCGGTAGAGGGACCGGGGAGCTGTTTTTT; size: NA; J: TRBJ2-2; D: TRBD2; V: TRBV9
CDR3: CATRVETGALDTQYF; DNA: TGTGCCACCAGGGTTGAGACAGGAGCCCTAGATACGCAGTATTTT; size: NA; J: TRBJ2-3; D: NA; V: TRBV15
CDR3: CASSPKEHSGYTF; DNA: TGTGCCAGCTCACCGAAGGAGCATAGTGGCTACACCTTC; size: NA; J: TRBJ1-2; D: NA; V: TRBV18
CDR3: CASSSQFNEKLFF; DNA: TGTGCCAGCAGTTCTCAGTTTAATGAAAAACTGTTTTTT; size: NA; J: TRBJ1-4; D: NA; V: TRBV6-1
CDR3: CASSPTGTVEGTGELFF; DNA: TGTGCCAGCTCACCAACTGGGACAGTGGAAGGGACCGGGGAGCTGTTTTTT; size: NA; J: TRBJ2-2; D: TRBD1; V: TRBV18
CDR3: CASSYGPGVGDEQFF; DNA: TGTGCCAGCAGTTACGGCCCGGGAGTTGGAGATGAGCAGTTCTTC; size: NA; J: TRBJ2-1; D: NA; V: TRBV6-5
CDR3: CAWSRGAVTFF; DNA: TGTGCCTGGAGTAGAGGAGCGGTGACTTTCTTT; size: NA; J: TRBJ1-1; D: NA; V: TRBV30
CDR3: CASSSQGLWETQYF; DNA: TGTGCCAGCAGTTCACAGGGGTTGTGGGAGACCCAGTACTTC; size: once; J: TRBJ2-5; D: TRBD1; V: TRBV6-5